Each of the 31 T cell receptor beta chains below was sequenced from the same sample in a study of PD-1 blockade in classical Hodgkin lymphoma. Repertoires were generated with immunoSEQ multiplex PCR, while TCRdb's copy carries only in-frame clones and drops some. Of tens of thousands of clones listed, roughly 75% are singletons. In every patient, relapse followed autologous stem cell transplantation, while exposure to brentuximab vedotin differed. Here the sequenced sample was peripheral blood mononuclear cells (PBMCs), taken before the second cycle of nivolumab. The receptors were sampled from a human donor with classical Hodgkin lymphoma.

The chain has TRBV28 and TRBJ2-2; 7 bases match TRBD2. J lost 6 bases, V lost 6 bases, and 1 base had no gene match. This CDR3 has 12 residues. Germline V CDR1 and CDR2: MDHEN, SYDVKM. The CDR3 sequence: CASSAGAGELFF. The CDR3 nucleotides are TGTGCCAGCAGCGCGGGGGCCGGGGAGCTGTTTTTT.

This clone was observed a handful of times. V gene TRBV29-1 combines with J gene TRBJ1-1, with unresolved D. The germline CDR1 and CDR2 sequences are SQVTM and ANQGSEA. This CDR3 spans 12 amino acids. The V and J ends lost 7 bases and 2 bases respectively, with 11 bases between them. The CDR3 region is CSATEVNTEAFF. CDR3 DNA sequence: TGCAGCGCCACTGAAGTAAACACTGAAGCTTTCTTT. The whole variable domain, filled in from reference TRBV29-1 and TRBJ1-1, reads SAVISQKPSRDICQRGTSLTIQCQVDSQVTMMFWYRQQPGQSLTLIATANQGSEATYESGFVIDKFPISRPNLTFSTLTVSNMSPEDSSIYLCSATEVNTEAFFGQGTRLTVV.

This chain links TRBV19 with TRBJ1-6, with D unresolved. The CDR3 length is 16 residues. Germline V gene sequence: CDR1 LNHDA, CDR2 SQIVND (reference sequence). V was shortened by 4 bases and J by 0 bases, with 10 bases between the two germline ends. As DNA, the CDR3 is TGTGCCAGTAGTAGGTCACTTAGCTCCTATAATTCACCCCTCCACTTT. The encoded protein is CASSRSLSSYNSPLHF.

The table lists this clone with a count of one. The genes are TRBV7-2 and TRBJ1-1; 9 positions match TRBD1. The CDR3 is 13 amino acids. Trimming cost V 6 bases and J 5 bases; bases outside gene matches: 4. Germline lookup yields CDR1 SGHTA and CDR2 FQGNSA. The CDR3 DNA follows: TGTGCCAGCAGAGGGACAGGGAGGACTGAAGCTTTCTTT. Its translation is CASRGTGRTEAFF.

V usage is TRBV5-1 and J usage is TRBJ2-7, with D possibly called TRBD1 or TRBD2 (5 bases each). CDR1 is SGHRS and CDR2 is YFSETQ in the germline V gene. The V end was cut by 5 bases, the J end by 7 bases, with 25 bases between. This CDR3 contains 16 residues. CDR3 DNA: TGCGCCAGCAGTTCGGGGCCGTCAGCCGTTGGGATGGAGCAGTACTTC. Its protein is CASSSGPSAVGMEQYF.

This chain connects TRBV10-3 to TRBJ2-3, with 11 bases identical to TRBD1. Germline V gene lookup returns CDR1 ENHRY and CDR2 SYGVKD. The CDR3 is made up of 15 amino acids. The V gene end was trimmed by 6 bases and the J gene end by 4 bases; junction bases not matched to a gene: 6. The CDR3 reads CAIRAGTGGSDTQYF. CDR3 DNA sequence: TGTGCCATCAGGGCCGGGACAGGGGGGTCAGATACGCAGTATTTT.

The rearrangement uses TRBV7-9 and TRBJ2-7; D is uncertain. Trimming removed 4 bases from V and 1 base from J, with 8 bases in between. Germline V lookup: CDR1 SEHNR, CDR2 FQNEAQ (reference sequence). This CDR3 is 13 amino acids long. CDR3: CASSSYKSYEQYF. CDR3 in DNA: TGTGCCAGCAGCTCCTATAAATCCTACGAGCAGTACTTC.

This chain uses TRBV9 with TRBJ2-7; 12 nucleotides align to TRBD2. CDR3 length: 18 amino acids. Trimming at V came to 4 bases and at J to 0 bases, leaving 11 bases not matched to a gene. The V gene's germline CDR1 is SGDLS and CDR2 YYNGEE. CDR3 coding DNA: TGTGCCAGCAGCTCCTCCACTAGCGGGGGGACTAACTCCTACGAGCAGTACTTC. Its protein product is CASSSSTSGGTNSYEQYF.

The chain employs TRBV7-2 and TRBJ1-2, with D unresolved. Trimming removed 5 bases from V and 0 bases from J, with 13 bases in between. The V gene's germline CDR1 is SGHTA and CDR2 FQGNSA. The CDR3 is 15 amino acids. The CDR3 DNA reads as TGTGCCAGCAGCCCCGGTAGGGTAGCTAACTATGGCTACACCTTC. Protein: CASSPGRVANYGYTF.

This chain uses TRBV19 with TRBJ2-1, with TRBD2 identical over 7 bases. Trimming took 4 bases from V and 4 from J; bases not matched to a gene: 16. There are 18 residues in the CDR3. Germline V gives CDR1 LNHDA, CDR2 SQIVND (reference sequence). CDR3 coding DNA: TGTGCCAGTAGTACCCCCAGTGGAGCGGGATTTGTGTACAATGAGCAGTTCTTC. Amino acids: CASSTPSGAGFVYNEQFF.

Relative to its sample, this clone is medium-sized (0.01 to 0.1%). The V and J genes are TRBV25-1 and TRBJ1-2; D is perhaps TRBD1 (6 bases). In germline, CDR1 is MGHDK, CDR2 SYGVNS. V lost 10 bases, J lost 7 bases, and 19 bases lay in between. The CDR3 covers 13 residues. The CDR3: CATMGTLLAGYTF. The DNA of the CDR3 is TGTGCCACCATGGGGACATTATTAGCTGGCTACACCTTC.

The CDR3 here is CASSLMANYGYTF. For the CDR3, the DNA is TGTGCCAGCAGCTTAATGGCTAACTATGGCTACACCTTC. This chain links TRBV7-3 with TRBJ1-2, with D hard to call. V lost 1 base and J 0 bases, leaving 3 bases between the germline ends. The CDR3 runs 13 residues. Germline V gene lookup returns CDR1 SGHTA and CDR2 FQGTGA.

V gene TRBV30 combines with J gene TRBJ2-1; D gene uncertain. The CDR3 length is 16 residues. Germline V gene sequence: CDR1 GTSNPN, CDR2 SVGIG (reference sequence). The V end was cut by 0 bases, the J end by 7 bases, with 19 bases between. This chain's CDR3 is CAWSVPLEKVWNEQFF. CDR3 in DNA: TGTGCCTGGAGTGTACCTCTAGAGAAGGTATGGAATGAGCAGTTCTTC.

V usage is TRBV7-9 and J usage is TRBJ2-7, with 11 bases fitting TRBD2. The CDR3 sequence is 15 residues long. The V gene end was trimmed by 5 bases and the J gene end by 6 bases; junction bases not matched to a gene: 9. Per the germline V gene, CDR1 is SEHNR and CDR2 is FQNEAQ (reference sequence). The CDR3 loop reads CASSGLAGGRGEQYF. CDR3 DNA sequence: TGTGCCAGCAGCGGGCTAGCGGGAGGTAGAGGCGAGCAGTACTTC. The variable domain in full, with the rest retrieved from reference TRBV7-9 and TRBJ2-7, is DTGVSQNPRHKITKRGQNVTFRCDPISEHNRLYWYRQTLGQGPEFLTYFQNEAQLEKSRLLSDRFSAERPKGSFSTLEIQRTEQGDSAMYLCASSGLAGGRGEQYFGPGTRLTVT.

The chain carries TRBV27 and TRBJ1-1; 9 bases are a match to TRBD1. The trim removed 11 bases at V and 0 bases at J, leaving 10 bases unmatched. The CDR3 is 15 amino acids. CDR1 and CDR2 (germline): MNHEY, SMNVEV (reference sequence). CDR3 sequence reads: CAVRDRGSMNTEAFF. The CDR3 coding sequence is TGTGCCGTCCGAGACAGGGGGTCCATGAACACTGAAGCTTTCTTT.

The chain employs TRBV7-9 and TRBJ2-7, with TRBD1 identical over 7 bases. Losses at the gene ends were 5 bases for V and 4 bases for J; bases not matched to a gene: 11. The germline V gene encodes CDR1 SEHNR and CDR2 FQNEAQ (reference sequence). The CDR3 has 15 amino acids. The DNA for the CDR3 is TGTGCCAGCAGCGACATCAGGGGGACCGTTTACGAGCAGTACTTC. It yields the protein CASSDIRGTVYEQYF.

The chain couples TRBV6-1 to TRBJ1-5, with D possibly TRBD1 on 6 matching bases. Deletions cut 6 bases from V and 3 bases from J, with 12 bases between. The CDR3 totals 14 residues. Germline CDR1 MNHNS, CDR2 SASEGT. CDR3 loop: CASRVGHFNQPQHF. CDR3 in DNA: TGTGCCAGCAGAGTGGGACACTTCAATCAGCCCCAGCATTTT.

This rearrangement joins TRBV4-2 to TRBJ1-2; 7 nucleotides align to TRBD1. With V trimmed by 0 bases and J by 6 bases, 7 bases remained unmatched. The CDR3 is made up of 15 amino acids. Germline values: CDR1 LGHNA, CDR2 YNFKEQ. The CDR3 sequence is CASSQDGQVPNGYTF. As DNA, the CDR3 is TGTGCCAGCAGCCAAGATGGACAGGTCCCCAATGGCTACACCTTC.

This chain joins TRBV7-9 and TRBJ2-3; perhaps TRBD1 as D (6 bases). This CDR3 has 13 amino acids. Germline CDR1 and CDR2: SEHNR and FQNEAQ (reference sequence). Trimming stripped 5 bases from V and 4 bases from J, with 10 bases between. This CDR3 is CASSLRGSDTQYF. The DNA for the CDR3 is TGTGCCAGCAGCCTTAGGGGGTCAGATACGCAGTATTTT.

The chain is built from TRBV2 and TRBJ2-5; D not resolved. The V end was cut by 5 bases, the J end by 0 bases, with 7 bases between. Germline CDR1 reads SNHLY; CDR2 reads FYNNEI. This CDR3 has 13 amino acids. The CDR3 reads CASSSNYQETQYF. In DNA, the CDR3 is TGTGCCAGCAGTAGCAATTACCAAGAGACCCAGTACTTC.

V gene TRBV21-1 combines with J gene TRBJ2-2; the D call of TRBD1 is as the table states it, not checked on the DNA. TRBV21-1 is deemed a pseudogene. This CDR3 contains 14 residues. This CDR3 is CASRQGVYTGELFF. CDR3 sequence (DNA): TGTGCCAGCAGGCAGGGGGTGTACACCGGGGAGCTGTTTTTT.

The chain uses TRBV4-3 and TRBJ2-1; D is unresolved. V was clipped by 3 bases and J by 3 bases, with 12 bases between them. CDR3 length: 15 residues. The germline V gene has CDR1 LGHNA and CDR2 YSLEER. The CDR3 loop is CASSQGGVNYNEQFF. For the CDR3, the DNA is TGCGCCAGCAGCCAGGGCGGAGTTAACTACAATGAGCAGTTCTTC.

V usage is TRBV7-3 and J usage is TRBJ1-6, with unresolved D. The CDR3 sequence is 13 residues long. Germline CDR1 and CDR2: SGHTA and FQGTGA. V lost 5 bases, J lost 8 bases, and 10 bases lay in between. CDR3 amino acids: CASSKDGDSPLHF. CDR3 bases: TGTGCCAGCAGCAAGGACGGAGATTCACCCCTCCACTTT. Variable domain in full (rest from reference TRBV7-3 and TRBJ1-6): GAGVSQTPSNKVTEKGKYVELRCDPISGHTALYWYRQSLGQGPEFLIYFQGTGAADDSGLPNDRFFAVRPEGSVSTLKIQRTERGDSAVYLCASSKDGDSPLHFGNGTRLTVT.

This clone counts as medium-sized. The chain couples TRBV27 to TRBJ2-2; TRBD1 aligns across 7 bases. Germline V gives CDR1 MNHEY, CDR2 SMNVEV (reference sequence). This CDR3 has 15 residues. Trimming at V came to 6 bases and at J to 4 bases, leaving 8 bases not matched to a gene. CDR3 protein: CASRHDYRGTGELFF. The CDR3 DNA follows: TGTGCCAGCAGGCACGATTACAGGGGCACCGGGGAGCTGTTTTTT.

The genes are TRBV15 and TRBJ1-1; weak D call: TRBD1 (5 bases). CDR1 and CDR2 (germline): LNHNV, YYDKDF (reference sequence). V dropped 2 bases and J dropped 5 bases, with 9 bases sitting between them. The CDR3 length is 13 residues. The CDR3 here is CATSRQGSTEAFF. The DNA of the CDR3 is TGTGCCACCAGCAGACAGGGTAGTACTGAAGCTTTCTTT.

CDR3 nucleotide sequence: TGTGCCAGCAGCTCCCCGGGACCTGGAAACACCATATATTTT. Translation: CASSSPGPGNTIYF. The V and J genes are TRBV7-3 and TRBJ1-3; D is perhaps TRBD1 (5 bases). The CDR3 is 14 residues long. The V and J ends lost 4 bases and 2 bases respectively, with 9 bases between them. Germline CDR1 and CDR2: SGHTA and FQGTGA.

The V and J genes are TRBV19 and TRBJ1-5; the D is unclear. Germline V gene lookup returns CDR1 LNHDA and CDR2 SQIVND (reference sequence). The V end lost 3 bases, the J end lost 0 bases, and 15 bases lay between the germline ends. The CDR3 is 17 residues long. The DNA for the CDR3 is TGTGCCAGTAGTATCTCCCGGCTGGACTATAGCAATCAGCCCCAGCATTTT. It is translated as CASSISRLDYSNQPQHF.

The chain links TRBV4-3 to TRBJ2-7, with D tentatively TRBD2 (6 bases). The V end was cut by 1 base, the J end by 7 bases, with 11 bases between. This CDR3 is built from 13 residues. Germline values: CDR1 LGHNA, CDR2 YSLEER. The CDR3 spells CASSQVAGREQYF. CDR3 nucleotides: TGCGCCAGCAGCCAAGTTGCAGGGAGGGAGCAGTACTTC.

The CDR3 protein is CASSLSAAEETQYF. CDR3 in DNA: TGTGCCAGCTCACTGAGTGCTGCCGAAGAGACCCAGTACTTC. The chain joins TRBV18 to TRBJ2-5; D remains unclear. Germline CDR1 KGHSH, CDR2 LQKENI. V was shortened by 4 bases and J by 3 bases, with 12 bases between the two germline ends. This CDR3 is 14 amino acids long. The full variable domain, in which reference TRBV18 and TRBJ2-5 provide the parts outside the CDR3, is NAGVMQNPRHLVRRRGQEARLRCSPMKGHSHVYWYRQLPEEGLKFMVYLQKENIIDESGMPKERFSAEFPKEGPSILRIQQVVRGDSAAYFCASSLSAAEETQYFGPGTRLLVL.

The sample holds a few counts of this clone. CDR3 sequence (DNA): TGTGCCAGCAGTGCTCAGGGGATTGGTGAAAAACTGTTTTTT. This encodes CASSAQGIGEKLFF. The chain couples TRBV2 to TRBJ1-4, with D maybe TRBD1 (6 bases). This CDR3 comprises 14 residues. Germline V CDR1 and CDR2: SNHLY, FYNNEI. V lost 4 bases and J 7 bases, leaving 13 bases between the germline ends.

This chain joins TRBV19 and TRBJ1-2; TRBD1 might be the D (5 bases). V was shortened by 6 bases and J by 7 bases, with 18 bases between the two germline ends. CDR3 size: 14 residues. Germline CDR1 and CDR2: LNHDA and SQIVND (reference sequence). The CDR3 is CASRMVGGGSGYTF. Written as DNA, the CDR3 is TGTGCCAGTAGGATGGTCGGGGGAGGCAGTGGCTACACCTTC. Combining the CDR3 with reference TRBV19 and TRBJ1-2 gives the whole variable domain DGGITQSPKYLFRKEGQNVTLSCEQNLNHDAMYWYRQDPGQGLRLIYYSQIVNDFQKGDIAEGYSVSREKKESFPLTVTSAQKNPTAFYLCASRMVGGGSGYTFGSGTRLTVV.